This TCR beta chain was recovered during a study of T cells in Graves' hyperthyroidism and ophthalmopathy. Study-wide results and limits: Model output signaled ophthalmopathy a median around 6.9 months ahead of onset.

This clonotype has a count of ten or more. Its antigen is not known. Amplification yielded TCR beta CDR3 regions, with RNA transcripts as the source. A first-round RT-PCR of the TCR CDR3 used the HTBI primer set. TCRdb reprocessed the multiplex PCR reads via MiXCR and lists one record per CDR3 protein. The sample contains roughly 360,000 distinct CDR3 sequences, roughly 13% of which appear only once. The CDR3 totals 19 residues. CDR1 SEHNR and CDR2 FQNEAQ come from the germline V gene (reference sequence). The V segment lost 1 base and the J segment 4 bases; nucleotides outside the gene matches: 11. Sequencing input: blood. This receptor was obtained from a man aged 25 to 45 with Graves' hyperthyroidism that later progressed to Graves' ophthalmopathy. The V gene is TRBV7-9, the J gene TRBJ2-1, with 12 bases fitting TRBD2. CDR3 sequence reads: CASSLVGSGLAGRYNEQFF. The CDR3 DNA sequence: TGTGCCAGCAGCTTAGTAGGCTCCGGACTAGCGGGACGTTACAATGAGCAGTTCTTC.